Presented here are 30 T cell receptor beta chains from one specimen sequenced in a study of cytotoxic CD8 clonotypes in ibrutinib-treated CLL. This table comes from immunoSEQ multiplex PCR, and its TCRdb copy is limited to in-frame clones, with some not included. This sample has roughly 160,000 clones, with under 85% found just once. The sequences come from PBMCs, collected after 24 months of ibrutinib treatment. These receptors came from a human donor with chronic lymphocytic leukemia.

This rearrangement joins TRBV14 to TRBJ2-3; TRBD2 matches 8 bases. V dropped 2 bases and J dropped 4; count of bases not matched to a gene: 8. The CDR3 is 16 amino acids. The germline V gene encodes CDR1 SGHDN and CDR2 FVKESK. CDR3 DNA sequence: TGTGCCAGCAGCCAACAGCCAGCGGGAGTTCCAGATACGCAGTATTTT. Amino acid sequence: CASSQQPAGVPDTQYF.

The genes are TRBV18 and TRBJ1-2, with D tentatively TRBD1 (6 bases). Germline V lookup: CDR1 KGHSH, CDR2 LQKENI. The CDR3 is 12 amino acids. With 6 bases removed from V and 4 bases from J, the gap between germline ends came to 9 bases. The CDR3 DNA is TGTGCCAGCTCCGAGGGGGGCTATGGCTACACCTTC. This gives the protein CASSEGGYGYTF.

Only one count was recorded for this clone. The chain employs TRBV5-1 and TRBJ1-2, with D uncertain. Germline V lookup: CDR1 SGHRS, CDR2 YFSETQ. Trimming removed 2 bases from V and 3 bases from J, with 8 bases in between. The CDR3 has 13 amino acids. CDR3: CASSFHTDYGYTF. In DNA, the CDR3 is TGCGCCAGCAGCTTTCATACAGACTATGGCTACACCTTC.

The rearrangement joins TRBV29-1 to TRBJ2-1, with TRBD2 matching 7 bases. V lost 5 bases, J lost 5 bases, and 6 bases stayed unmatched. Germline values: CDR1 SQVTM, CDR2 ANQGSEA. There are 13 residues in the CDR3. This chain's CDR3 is CSVSGNSNNEQFF. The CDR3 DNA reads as TGCAGCGTTAGCGGGAACAGTAACAATGAGCAGTTCTTC.

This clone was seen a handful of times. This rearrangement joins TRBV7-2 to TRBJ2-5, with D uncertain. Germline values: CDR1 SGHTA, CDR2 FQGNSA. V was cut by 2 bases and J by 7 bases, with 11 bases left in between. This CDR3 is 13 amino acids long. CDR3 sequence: CASSLQVPGTQYF. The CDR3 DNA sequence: TGTGCCAGCAGCTTACAGGTCCCTGGGACCCAGTACTTC.

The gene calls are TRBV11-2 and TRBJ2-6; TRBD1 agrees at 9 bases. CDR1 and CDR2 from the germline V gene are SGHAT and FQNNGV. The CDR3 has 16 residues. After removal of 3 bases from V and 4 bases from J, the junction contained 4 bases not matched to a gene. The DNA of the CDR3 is TGTGCCAGCAGCTTGACAGGGGGAACAGGGGCCAACGTCCTGACTTTC. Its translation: CASSLTGGTGANVLTF. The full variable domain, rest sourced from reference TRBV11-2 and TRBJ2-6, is EAGVAQSPRYKIIEKRQSVAFWCNPISGHATLYWYQQILGQGPKLLIQFQNNGVVDDSQLPKDRFSAERLKGVDSTLKIQPAKLEDSAVYLCASSLTGGTGANVLTFGAGSRLTVL.

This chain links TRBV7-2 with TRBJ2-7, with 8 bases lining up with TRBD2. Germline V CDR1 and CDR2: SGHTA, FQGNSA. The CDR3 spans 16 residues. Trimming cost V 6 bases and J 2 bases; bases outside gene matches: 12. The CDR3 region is CASRPTSGTEAYEQYF. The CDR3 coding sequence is TGTGCCAGCAGGCCCACTAGCGGTACTGAAGCCTACGAGCAGTACTTC.

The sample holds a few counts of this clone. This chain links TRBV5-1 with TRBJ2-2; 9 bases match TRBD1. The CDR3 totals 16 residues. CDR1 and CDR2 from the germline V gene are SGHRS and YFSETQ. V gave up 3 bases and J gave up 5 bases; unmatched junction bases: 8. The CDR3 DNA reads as TGCGCCAGCAGCTGGGAGGGACAGGGTCAGACCGGGGAGCTGTTTTTT. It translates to CASSWEGQGQTGELFF.

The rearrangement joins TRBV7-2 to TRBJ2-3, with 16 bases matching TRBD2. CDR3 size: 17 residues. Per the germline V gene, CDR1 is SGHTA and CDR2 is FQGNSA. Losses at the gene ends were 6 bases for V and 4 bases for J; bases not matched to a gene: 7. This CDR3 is CASRPPGLAGGPDTQYF. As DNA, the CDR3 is TGTGCCAGCAGGCCACCGGGACTAGCGGGGGGGCCAGATACGCAGTATTTT.

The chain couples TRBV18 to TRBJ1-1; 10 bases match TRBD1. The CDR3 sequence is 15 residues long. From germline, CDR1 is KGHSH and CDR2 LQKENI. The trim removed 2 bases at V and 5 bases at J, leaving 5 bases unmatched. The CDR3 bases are TGTGCCAGCTCACCAGGGACAGGGGCGCAAACTGAAGCTTTCTTT. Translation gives CASSPGTGAQTEAFF. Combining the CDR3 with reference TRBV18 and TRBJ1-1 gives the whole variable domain NAGVMQNPRHLVRRRGQEARLRCSPMKGHSHVYWYRQLPEEGLKFMVYLQKENIIDESGMPKERFSAEFPKEGPSILRIQQVVRGDSAAYFCASSPGTGAQTEAFFGQGTRLTVV.

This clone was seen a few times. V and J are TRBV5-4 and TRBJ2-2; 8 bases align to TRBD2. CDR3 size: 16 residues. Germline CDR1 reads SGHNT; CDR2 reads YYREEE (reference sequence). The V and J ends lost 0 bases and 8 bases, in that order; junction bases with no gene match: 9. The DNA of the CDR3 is TGTGCCAGCAGCTTGGAGAGCGGGAGATTTTATGGGGAGCTGTTTTTT. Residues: CASSLESGRFYGELFF.

The CDR3 reads CASSQGGRGYTF. In DNA form, the CDR3 reads TGTGCCAGCAGTCAGGGGGGCCGTGGCTACACCTTC. The chain recombines TRBV6-5 with TRBJ1-2; 7 bases match TRBD1. Looked up from germline, CDR1 is MNHEY and CDR2 is SVGAGI. The V segment lost 5 bases and the J segment 7 bases; nucleotides outside the gene matches: 4. There are 12 residues in the CDR3.

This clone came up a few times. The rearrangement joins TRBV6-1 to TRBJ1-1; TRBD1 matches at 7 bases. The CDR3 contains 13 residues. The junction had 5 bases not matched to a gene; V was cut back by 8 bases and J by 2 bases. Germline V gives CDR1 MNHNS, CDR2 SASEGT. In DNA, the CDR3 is TGTGCCAGCGGGACAGTGCCCAACACTGAAGCTTTCTTT. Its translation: CASGTVPNTEAFF.

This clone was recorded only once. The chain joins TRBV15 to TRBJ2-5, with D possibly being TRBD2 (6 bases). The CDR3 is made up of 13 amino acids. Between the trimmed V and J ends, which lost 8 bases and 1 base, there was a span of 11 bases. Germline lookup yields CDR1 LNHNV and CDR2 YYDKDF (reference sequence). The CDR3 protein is CATARGVQETQYF. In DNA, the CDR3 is TGTGCCACCGCGCGGGGAGTCCAAGAGACCCAGTACTTC.

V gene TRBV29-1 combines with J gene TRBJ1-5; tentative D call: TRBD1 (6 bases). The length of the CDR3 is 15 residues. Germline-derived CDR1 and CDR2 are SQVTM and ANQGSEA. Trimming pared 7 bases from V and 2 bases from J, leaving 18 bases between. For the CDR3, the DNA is TGCAGCGCAACACACGGGACAATCGGCAATCAGCCCCAGCATTTT. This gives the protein CSATHGTIGNQPQHF.

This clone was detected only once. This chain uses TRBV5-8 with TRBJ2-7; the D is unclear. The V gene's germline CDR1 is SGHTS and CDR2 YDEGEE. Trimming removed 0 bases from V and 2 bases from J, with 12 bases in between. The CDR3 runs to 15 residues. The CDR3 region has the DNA TGTGCCAGCAGCTTGGTTAGGGTTGAAACCTACGAGCAGTACTTC. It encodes CASSLVRVETYEQYF.

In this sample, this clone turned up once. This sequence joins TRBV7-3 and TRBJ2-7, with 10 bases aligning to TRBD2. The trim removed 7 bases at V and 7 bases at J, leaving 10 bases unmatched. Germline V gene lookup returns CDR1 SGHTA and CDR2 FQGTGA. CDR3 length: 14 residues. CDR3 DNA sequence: TGTGCCAGCAACCCTCCGGGACTAGCGTGGGAGCAGTACTTC. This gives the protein CASNPPGLAWEQYF.

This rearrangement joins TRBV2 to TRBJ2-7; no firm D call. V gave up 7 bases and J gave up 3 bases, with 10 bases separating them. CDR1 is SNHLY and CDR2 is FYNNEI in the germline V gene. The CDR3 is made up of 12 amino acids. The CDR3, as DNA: TGTGCCAGCATAGACAAACTCTACGAGCAGTACTTC. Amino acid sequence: CASIDKLYEQYF.

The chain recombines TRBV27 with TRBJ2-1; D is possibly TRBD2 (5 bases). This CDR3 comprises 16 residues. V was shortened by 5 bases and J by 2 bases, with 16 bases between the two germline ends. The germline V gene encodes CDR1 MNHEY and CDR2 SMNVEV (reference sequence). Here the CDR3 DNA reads TGTGCCAGCAGTATCTATTCCCGGGAACCCTACAATGAGCAGTTCTTC. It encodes CASSIYSREPYNEQFF.

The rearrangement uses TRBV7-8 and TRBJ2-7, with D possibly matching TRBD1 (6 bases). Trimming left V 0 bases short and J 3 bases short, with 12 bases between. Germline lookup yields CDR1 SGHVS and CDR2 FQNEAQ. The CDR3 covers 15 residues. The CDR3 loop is CASSLAPGDLYEQYF. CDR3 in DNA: TGTGCCAGCAGCTTAGCCCCAGGGGATCTCTACGAGCAGTACTTC. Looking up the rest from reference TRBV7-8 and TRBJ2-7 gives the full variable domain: GAGVSQSPRYKVAKRGQDVALRCDPISGHVSLFWYQQALGQGPEFLTYFQNEAQLDKSGLPSDRFFAERPEGSVSTLKIQRTQQEDSAVYLCASSLAPGDLYEQYFGPGTRLTVT.

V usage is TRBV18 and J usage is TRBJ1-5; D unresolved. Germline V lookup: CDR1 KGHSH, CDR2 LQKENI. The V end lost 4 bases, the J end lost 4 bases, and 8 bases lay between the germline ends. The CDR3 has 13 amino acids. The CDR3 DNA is TGTGCCAGCTCACAAGGGCCAAATCAGCCCCAGCATTTT. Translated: CASSQGPNQPQHF.

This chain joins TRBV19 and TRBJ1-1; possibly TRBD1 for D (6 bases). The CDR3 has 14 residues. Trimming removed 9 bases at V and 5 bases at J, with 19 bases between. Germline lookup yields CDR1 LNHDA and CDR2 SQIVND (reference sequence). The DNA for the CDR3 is TGTGCCAGCCGAACAGGGCCATACCAAACTGAAGCTTTCTTT. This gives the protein CASRTGPYQTEAFF.

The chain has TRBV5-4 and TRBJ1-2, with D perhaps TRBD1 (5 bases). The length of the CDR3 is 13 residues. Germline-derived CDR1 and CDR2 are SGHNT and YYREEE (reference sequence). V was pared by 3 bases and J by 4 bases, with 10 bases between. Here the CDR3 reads CASSWGDLYGYTF. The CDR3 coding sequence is TGTGCCAGCAGCTGGGGGGACCTCTATGGCTACACCTTC. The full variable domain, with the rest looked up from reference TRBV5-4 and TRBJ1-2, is ETGVTQSPTHLIKTRGQQVTLRCSSQSGHNTVSWYQQALGQGPQFIFQYYREEENGRGNFPPRFSGLQFPNYSSELNVNALELDDSALYLCASSWGDLYGYTFGSGTRLTVV.

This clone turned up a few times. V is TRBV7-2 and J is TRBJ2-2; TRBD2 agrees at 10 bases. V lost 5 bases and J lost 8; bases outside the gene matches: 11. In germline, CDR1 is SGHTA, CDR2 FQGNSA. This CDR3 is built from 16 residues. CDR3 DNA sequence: TGTGCCAGCAGCCGGACTAGCGGCTATGATAGGGGGGAGCTGTTTTTT. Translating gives CASSRTSGYDRGELFF.

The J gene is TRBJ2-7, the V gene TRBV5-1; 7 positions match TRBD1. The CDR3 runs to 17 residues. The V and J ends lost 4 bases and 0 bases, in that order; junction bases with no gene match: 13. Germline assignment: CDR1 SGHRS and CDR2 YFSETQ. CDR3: CASSDPWDRPSSYEQYF. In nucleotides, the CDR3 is TGCGCCAGCAGCGACCCCTGGGACAGACCGAGCTCCTACGAGCAGTACTTC.

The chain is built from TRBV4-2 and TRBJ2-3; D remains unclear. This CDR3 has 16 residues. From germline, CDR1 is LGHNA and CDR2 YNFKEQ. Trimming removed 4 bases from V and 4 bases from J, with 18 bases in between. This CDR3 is CASSRAADLRSDTQYF. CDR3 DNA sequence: TGTGCCAGCAGCCGGGCCGCGGACCTTAGATCAGATACGCAGTATTTT.

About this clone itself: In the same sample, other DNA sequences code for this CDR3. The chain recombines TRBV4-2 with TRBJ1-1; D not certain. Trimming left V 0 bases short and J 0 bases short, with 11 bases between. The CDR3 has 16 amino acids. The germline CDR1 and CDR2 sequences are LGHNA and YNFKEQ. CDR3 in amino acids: CASSQDPGPMNTEAFF. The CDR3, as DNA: TGTGCCAGCAGCCAAGATCCCGGGCCCATGAACACTGAAGCTTTCTTT.

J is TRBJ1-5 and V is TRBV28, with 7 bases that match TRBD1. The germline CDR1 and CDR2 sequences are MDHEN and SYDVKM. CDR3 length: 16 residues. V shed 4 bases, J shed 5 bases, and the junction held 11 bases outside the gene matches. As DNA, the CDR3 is TGTGCCAGCAGTTCCCCAGGGGGGGCTGGGCATCAGCCCCAGCATTTT. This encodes CASSSPGGAGHQPQHF. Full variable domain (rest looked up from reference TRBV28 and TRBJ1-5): DVKVTQSSRYLVKRTGEKVFLECVQDMDHENMFWYRQDPGLGLRLIYFSYDVKMKEKGDIPEGYSVSREKKERFSLILESASTNQTSMYLCASSSPGGAGHQPQHFGDGTRLSIL.

The CDR3 nucleotides are TGTGCCAGCAGTTTAGGAGCCTACCCGGTGGGTAGCAATCAGCCCCAGCATTTT. It translates to CASSLGAYPVGSNQPQHF. V usage is TRBV28 and J usage is TRBJ1-5; D gene ambiguous. Trimming took 2 bases from V and 0 from J, leaving 17 bases between them. The V gene's germline CDR1 is MDHEN and CDR2 SYDVKM. This CDR3 has 18 amino acids.

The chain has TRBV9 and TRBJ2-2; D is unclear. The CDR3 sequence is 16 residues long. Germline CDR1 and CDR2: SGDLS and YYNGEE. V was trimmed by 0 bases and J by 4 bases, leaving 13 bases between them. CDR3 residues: CASSVAVFSGTGELFF. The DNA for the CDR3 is TGTGCCAGCAGCGTAGCAGTATTCTCGGGCACCGGGGAGCTGTTTTTT. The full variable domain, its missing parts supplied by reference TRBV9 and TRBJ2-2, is DSGVTQTPKHLITATGQRVTLRCSPRSGDLSVYWYQQSLDQGLQFLIQYYNGEERAKGNILERFSAQQFPDLHSELNLSSLELGDSALYFCASSVAVFSGTGELFFGEGSRLTVL.